This is a list of T cell receptor beta chains from one sample in a study of post-analysis software for immune sequencing data. TCRdb analysed the PCR reads with MiXCR anew, one entry per CDR3 protein. The profile covers roughly 670,000 distinct CDR3 sequences, with over 45% appearing a single time and around 11% taken by the ten largest. The specimen was blood. The receptors were gathered from a girl under 10 years old with multiple sclerosis. The CDR3 runs from the conserved cysteine through the conserved F or W. Fields, in order: D gene, CDR3 length, J gene, clone size, V gene, CDR3 DNA, CDR3 protein. D genes are given only for firm matches. Not every row has a clone size; where given, it reads once, few, many or a size class.

D: -
length: 11
J: TRBJ2-7
size: -
V: TRBV20-1
DNA: TGCAGTGCTAAGGGAGCTTACGAGCAGTACTTC
CDR3: CSAKGAYEQYF

D: TRBD2
length: 19
J: TRBJ2-5
size: once
V: TRBV11-2
DNA: TGTGCCAGCAGCCTTGTCGTGGGGCTAGCGGGGCCGAGTAGGGAGACCCAGTACTTC
CDR3: CASSLVVGLAGPSRETQYF

D: -
length: 19
J: TRBJ2-1
size: -
V: TRBV4-3
DNA: TGCGCCAGCAGCCAAGAAGGTAGAAGTGGGCCCCCACTTCCCAATGAGCAGTTCTTC
CDR3: CASSQEGRSGPPLPNEQFF

D: TRBD1
length: 18
J: TRBJ1-2
size: -
V: TRBV5-1
DNA: TGCGCCAGCAGCCCCGAAGTAGGACCGGGACAGGGTGGCTATGGCTACACCTTC
CDR3: CASSPEVGPGQGGYGYTF

D: -
length: 13
J: TRBJ2-5
size: -
V: TRBV10-1
DNA: TGCGCCAGCAGTGAGAGGAGAGAAGGGACCCAGTACTTC
CDR3: CASSERREGTQYF

D: -
length: 13
J: TRBJ1-1
size: -
V: TRBV5-1
DNA: TGCGCCAGCAGCCTGAGTCATGCCGCTGAAGCTTTCTTT
CDR3: CASSLSHAAEAFF

D: -
length: 14
J: TRBJ1-5
size: -
V: TRBV6-1
DNA: TGTGCCAGCAGTGTGGCAGGTTCGTGGCAGCCCCAGCATTTT
CDR3: CASSVAGSWQPQHF

D: TRBD1
length: 15
J: TRBJ2-5
size: -
V: TRBV4-1
DNA: TGCGCCAGCAGCCAGCCGGACAGGGACGAAGAGACCCAGTACTTC
CDR3: CASSQPDRDEETQYF

D: TRBD1
length: 15
J: TRBJ2-7
size: few
V: TRBV10-1
DNA: TGCGCCAGTGCGGACAGGGTGGGTGGGGTCGGCGAGCAGTACTTC
CDR3: CASADRVGGVGEQYF

D: TRBD2
length: 15
J: TRBJ2-1
size: -
V: TRBV29-1
DNA: TGCAGCGTTGAGACCCGTACTAGCGGGAGACCCCCAAGGTTCTTC
CDR3: CSVETRTSGRPPRFF

D: TRBD2
length: 17
J: TRBJ2-1
size: few
V: TRBV7-2
DNA: TGTGCCAGCAGCTTACTAGCGGGAGTTTGGGGCAACAATGAGCAGTTCTTC
CDR3: CASSLLAGVWGNNEQFF

D: TRBD1
length: 15
J: TRBJ2-1
size: -
V: TRBV10-3
DNA: TGTGCCATCAGTTCCGGACAGGGGGCTGGGTATGAGCAGTTCTTC
CDR3: CAISSGQGAGYEQFF

D: TRBD1
length: 14
J: TRBJ2-4
size: -
V: TRBV28
DNA: TGTGCCAGCAGCGTGCCAGGGACAGGGCCGATGCGGTACTTC
CDR3: CASSVPGTGPMRYF

D: TRBD2
length: 16
J: TRBJ2-5
size: -
V: TRBV10-3
DNA: TGTGCCATCAGTGGAACCTCTAGCGGGGGGGGAGAGACCCAGTACTTC
CDR3: CAISGTSSGGGETQYF

D: -
length: 14
J: TRBJ2-7
size: -
V: TRBV9
DNA: TGTGCCAGCAGCGTAGGCAGGGGGACTTACGAGCAGTACTTC
CDR3: CASSVGRGTYEQYF

D: TRBD2
length: 14
J: TRBJ2-5
size: few
V: TRBV6-5
DNA: TGTGCCAGCAGTTACTGGACTAGCCAAGAGACCCAGTACTTC
CDR3: CASSYWTSQETQYF

D: TRBD2
length: 13
J: TRBJ2-1
size: once
V: TRBV12-3/TRBV12-4
DNA: TGTGCCAGCAGAGGACTAGCGGAAAATGAGCAGCTCTTC
CDR3: CASRGLAENEQLF

D: TRBD1
length: 14
J: TRBJ2-1
size: -
V: TRBV7-3
DNA: TGTGCCAGCAGCTTAGACCCAGGGGGTCGGGAGCAGTTCTTC
CDR3: CASSLDPGGREQFF

D: -
length: 16
J: TRBJ2-5
size: -
V: TRBV7-9
DNA: TGTGCCAGCAGCCGGCGGACGGGGACCCATCAAGAGACCCAGTACTTC
CDR3: CASSRRTGTHQETQYF

D: -
length: 13
J: TRBJ2-5
size: -
V: TRBV29-1
DNA: TGCAGCGCCCCAGGGGCTGTCCAAGAGACCCAGTACTTC
CDR3: CSAPGAVQETQYF

D: -
length: 14
J: TRBJ1-2
size: -
V: TRBV7-2
DNA: TGTGCCAGCACCAAACAACCTCAGTCCTATGGCTACACCTTC
CDR3: CASTKQPQSYGYTF

D: -
length: 12
J: TRBJ2-5
size: -
V: TRBV11-2
DNA: TGTGCCAGCCAACTAGGTCGAGAGACCCAGTACTTC
CDR3: CASQLGRETQYF

D: TRBD2
length: 14
J: TRBJ2-1
size: -
V: TRBV29-1
DNA: TGCAGCGTCATAGCGGGGGCGGCCTACAATGAGCAGTTCTTC
CDR3: CSVIAGAAYNEQFF

D: TRBD1
length: 15
J: TRBJ1-2
size: -
V: TRBV4-1
DNA: TGCGCCAGCAGCCAACTCGAGGACAGGGACGACGGCAACACCTTC
CDR3: CASSQLEDRDDGNTF

D: TRBD2
length: 19
J: TRBJ2-1
size: few
V: TRBV7-3
DNA: TGTGCCAGCAGCTTAATATCACTAGCGGGCTTCAGGAACTACAATGAGCAGTTCTTC
CDR3: CASSLISLAGFRNYNEQFF

D: TRBD1
length: 20
J: TRBJ2-3
size: -
V: TRBV20-1
DNA: TGCAGTGCTAGCTCCTTTTCTACAGGGGGTTTGTTAGGTCGTGCAGATACGCAGTATTTT
CDR3: CSASSFSTGGLLGRADTQYF

D: -
length: 12
J: TRBJ2-5
size: few
V: TRBV29-1
DNA: TGCAGCGTTGCCCCCGACAGGAATGAGCAGTACTTC
CDR3: CSVAPDRNEQYF

D: -
length: 12
J: TRBJ2-7
size: -
V: TRBV12-3/TRBV12-4
DNA: TGTGCCAGCAGTTTTGGTGAAGGCGAGCAGTACTTC
CDR3: CASSFGEGEQYF

D: -
length: 14
J: TRBJ1-2
size: -
V: TRBV7-2
DNA: TGTGCCAGCAGATTGGGGGGTTCTAACTATGGCTACACCTTC
CDR3: CASRLGGSNYGYTF

D: -
length: 14
J: TRBJ2-7
size: few
V: TRBV15
DNA: TGTGCCACCAGCAGAGTCAAGGGGACCTACGAGCAGTACTTC
CDR3: CATSRVKGTYEQYF

D: -
length: 15
J: TRBJ2-7
size: few
V: TRBV5-6
DNA: TGTGCCAGCAGCTTGAGGGCCGGGACGATATCCGAGCAGTACTTC
CDR3: CASSLRAGTISEQYF

D: TRBD2
length: 16
J: TRBJ2-1
size: -
V: TRBV5-1
DNA: TGCGCCAGCAGCCAGGGACTAGCGGGAGCGGGGAATGAGCAGTTCTTC
CDR3: CASSQGLAGAGNEQFF

D: -
length: 16
J: TRBJ2-3
size: -
V: TRBV7-2
DNA: TGTGCCAGCAGCGGGGGGGGCGGGAGATACACAGATACGCAGTATTTT
CDR3: CASSGGGGRYTDTQYF

D: -
length: 14
J: TRBJ2-1
size: -
V: TRBV5-6
DNA: TGTGCCAGCAGCCCGAGGCCCCCAGGTAATGAGCAGTTCTTC
CDR3: CASSPRPPGNEQFF

D: -
length: 12
J: TRBJ2-3
size: -
V: TRBV6-5
DNA: TGTGCCAGCAGTTACCCGGGTGATACGCAGTATTTT
CDR3: CASSYPGDTQYF

D: TRBD2
length: 15
J: TRBJ2-1
size: -
V: TRBV25-1
DNA: TGTGCCAGCAGTGGTCTCGGGACTAGTACGGATGAGCAGTTCTTC
CDR3: CASSGLGTSTDEQFF

D: -
length: 14
J: TRBJ1-1
size: few
V: TRBV29-1
DNA: TGCAGCGTTGAAGAGGTCGTCGGGATATCGGCGGCTTTCTTT
CDR3: CSVEEVVGISAAFF

D: -
length: 15
J: TRBJ2-1
size: -
V: TRBV20-1
DNA: TGCAGTGCCCCCGTACCGGGAGTCGGCTACAATGAGCAGTTCTTC
CDR3: CSAPVPGVGYNEQFF

D: -
length: 13
J: TRBJ1-1
size: -
V: TRBV6-2/TRBV6-3
DNA: TGTGCCAGCAACTTTAGGGGCTCGGCTGAAGCTTTCTTT
CDR3: CASNFRGSAEAFF

D: -
length: 14
J: TRBJ1-1
size: few
V: TRBV7-2
DNA: TGTGCCAGCAGCCCTAGAGGGGTGGACACTGAAGCTTTCTTT
CDR3: CASSPRGVDTEAFF

D: TRBD1
length: 13
J: TRBJ2-4
size: once
V: TRBV5-1
DNA: TGCGCCAGCAGCCAAGGACAGGCCAACATTCAGTACTTC
CDR3: CASSQGQANIQYF

D: TRBD2
length: 15
J: TRBJ2-1
size: -
V: TRBV9
DNA: TGTGCCAGCAGCGTTAGCGGGAGAAACAACAATGAGCAGTTCTTC
CDR3: CASSVSGRNNNEQFF